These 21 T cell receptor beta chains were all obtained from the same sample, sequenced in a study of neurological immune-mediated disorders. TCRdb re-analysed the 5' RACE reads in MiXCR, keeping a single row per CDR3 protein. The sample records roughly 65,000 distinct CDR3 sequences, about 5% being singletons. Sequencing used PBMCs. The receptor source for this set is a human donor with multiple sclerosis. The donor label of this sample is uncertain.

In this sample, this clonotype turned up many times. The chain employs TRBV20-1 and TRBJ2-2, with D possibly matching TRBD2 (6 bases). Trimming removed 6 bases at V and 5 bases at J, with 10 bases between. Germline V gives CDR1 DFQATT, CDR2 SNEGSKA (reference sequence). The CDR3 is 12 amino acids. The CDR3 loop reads CSAGRGTGELFF. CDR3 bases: TGCAGTGCCGGACGGGGGACCGGGGAGCTGTTTTTT.

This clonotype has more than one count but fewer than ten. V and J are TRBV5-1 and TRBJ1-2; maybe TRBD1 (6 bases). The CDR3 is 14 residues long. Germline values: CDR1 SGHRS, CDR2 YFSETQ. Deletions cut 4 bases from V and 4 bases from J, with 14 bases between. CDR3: CASSVTGTLYGYTF. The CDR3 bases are TGCGCCAGCAGCGTGACAGGAACCCTCTATGGCTACACCTTC. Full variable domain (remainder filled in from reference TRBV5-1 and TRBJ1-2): KAGVTQTPRYLIKTRGQQVTLSCSPISGHRSVSWYQQTPGQGLQFLFEYFSETQRNKGNFPGRFSGRQFSNSRSEMNVSTLELGDSALYLCASSVTGTLYGYTFGSGTRLTVV.

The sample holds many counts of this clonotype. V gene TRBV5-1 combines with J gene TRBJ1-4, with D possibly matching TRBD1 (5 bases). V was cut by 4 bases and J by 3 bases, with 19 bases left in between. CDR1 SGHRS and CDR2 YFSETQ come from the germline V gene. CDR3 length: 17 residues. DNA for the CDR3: TGCGCCAGCAGCCCCCAAACAGGAGGAGGGTCTAATGAAAAACTGTTTTTT. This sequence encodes CASSPQTGGGSNEKLFF. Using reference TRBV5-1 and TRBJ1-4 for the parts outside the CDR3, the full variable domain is KAGVTQTPRYLIKTRGQQVTLSCSPISGHRSVSWYQQTPGQGLQFLFEYFSETQRNKGNFPGRFSGRQFSNSRSEMNVSTLELGDSALYLCASSPQTGGGSNEKLFFGSGTQLSVL.

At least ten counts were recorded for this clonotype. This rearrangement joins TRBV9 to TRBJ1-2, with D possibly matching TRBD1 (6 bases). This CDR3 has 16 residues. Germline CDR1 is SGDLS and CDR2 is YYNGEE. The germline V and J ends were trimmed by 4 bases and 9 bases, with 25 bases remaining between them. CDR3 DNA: TGTGCCAGCAGCCCAGACTACCGGGACACCCACGATCGCTACACCTTC. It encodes CASSPDYRDTHDRYTF.

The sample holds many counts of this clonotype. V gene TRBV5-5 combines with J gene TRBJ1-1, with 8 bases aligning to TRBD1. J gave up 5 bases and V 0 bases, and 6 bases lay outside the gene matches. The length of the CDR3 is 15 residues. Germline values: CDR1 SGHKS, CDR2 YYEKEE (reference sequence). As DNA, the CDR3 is TGTGCCAGCAGCTTGGGATTGACAGGGGAAACTGAAGCTTTCTTT. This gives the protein CASSLGLTGETEAFF.

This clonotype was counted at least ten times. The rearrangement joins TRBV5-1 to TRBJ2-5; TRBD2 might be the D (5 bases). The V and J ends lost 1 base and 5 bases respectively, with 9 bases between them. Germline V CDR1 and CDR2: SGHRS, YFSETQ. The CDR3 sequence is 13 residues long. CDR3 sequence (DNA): TGCGCCAGCAGCTTGCGGGGATCGGAGACCCAGTACTTC. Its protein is CASSLRGSETQYF. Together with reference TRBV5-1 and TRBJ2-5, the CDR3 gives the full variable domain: KAGVTQTPRYLIKTRGQQVTLSCSPISGHRSVSWYQQTPGQGLQFLFEYFSETQRNKGNFPGRFSGRQFSNSRSEMNVSTLELGDSALYLCASSLRGSETQYFGPGTRLLVL.

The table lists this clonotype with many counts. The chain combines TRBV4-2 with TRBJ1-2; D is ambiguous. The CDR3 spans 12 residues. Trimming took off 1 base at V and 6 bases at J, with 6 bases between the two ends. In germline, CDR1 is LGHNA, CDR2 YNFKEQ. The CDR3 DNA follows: TGTGCCAGCAGCCAAGGGGGAGATGGCTACACCTTC. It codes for CASSQGGDGYTF.

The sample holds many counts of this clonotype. CDR3 residues: CASSGAGAEGYTF. Written as DNA, the CDR3 is TGCGCCAGCAGCGGTGCGGGGGCGGAGGGCTACACCTTC. The chain links TRBV5-1 to TRBJ1-2; D possibly corresponds to TRBD1 (6 bases). The length of the CDR3 is 13 residues. CDR1 and CDR2 (germline): SGHRS, YFSETQ. Trimming stripped 4 bases from V and 8 bases from J, with 15 bases between. The full variable domain, completed using reference TRBV5-1 and TRBJ1-2, is KAGVTQTPRYLIKTRGQQVTLSCSPISGHRSVSWYQQTPGQGLQFLFEYFSETQRNKGNFPGRFSGRQFSNSRSEMNVSTLELGDSALYLCASSGAGAEGYTFGSGTRLTVV.

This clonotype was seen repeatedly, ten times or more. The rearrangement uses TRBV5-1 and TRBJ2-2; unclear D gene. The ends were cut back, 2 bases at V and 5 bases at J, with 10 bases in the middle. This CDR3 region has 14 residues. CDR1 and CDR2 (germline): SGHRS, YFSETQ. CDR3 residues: CASSFGPGTGELFF. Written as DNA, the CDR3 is TGCGCCAGCAGCTTTGGACCAGGTACCGGGGAGCTGTTTTTT.

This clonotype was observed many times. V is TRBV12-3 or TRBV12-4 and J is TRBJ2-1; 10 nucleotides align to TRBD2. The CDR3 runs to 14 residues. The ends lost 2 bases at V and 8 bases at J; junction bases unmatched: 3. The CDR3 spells CASSLSGGAHEQFF. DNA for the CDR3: TGTGCCAGCAGTTTAAGCGGGGGGGCCCATGAGCAGTTCTTC.

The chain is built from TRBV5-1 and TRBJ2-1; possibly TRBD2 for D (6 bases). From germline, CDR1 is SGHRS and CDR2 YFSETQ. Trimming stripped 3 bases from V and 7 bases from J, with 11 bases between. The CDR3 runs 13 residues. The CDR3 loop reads CASSSGLANEQFF. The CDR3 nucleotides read TGCGCCAGCAGCTCGGGACTTGCGAATGAGCAGTTCTTC.

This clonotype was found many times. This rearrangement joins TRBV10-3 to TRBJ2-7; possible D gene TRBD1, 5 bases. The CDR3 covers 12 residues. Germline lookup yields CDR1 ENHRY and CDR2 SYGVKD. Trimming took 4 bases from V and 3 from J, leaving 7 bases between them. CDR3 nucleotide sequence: TGTGCCATCAGTGCTGACAGCTACGAGCAGTACTTC. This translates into CAISADSYEQYF.

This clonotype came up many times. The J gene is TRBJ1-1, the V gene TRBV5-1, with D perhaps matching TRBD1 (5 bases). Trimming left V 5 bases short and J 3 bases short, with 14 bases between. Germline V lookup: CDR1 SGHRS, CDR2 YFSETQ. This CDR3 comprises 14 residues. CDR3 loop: CASSLQGFDTEAFF. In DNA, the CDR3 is TGCGCCAGCAGTCTGCAGGGTTTTGACACTGAAGCTTTCTTT.

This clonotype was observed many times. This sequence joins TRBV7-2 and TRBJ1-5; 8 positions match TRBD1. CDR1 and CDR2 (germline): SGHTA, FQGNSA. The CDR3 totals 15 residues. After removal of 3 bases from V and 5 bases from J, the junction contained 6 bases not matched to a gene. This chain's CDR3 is CASSFTQGAYQPQHF. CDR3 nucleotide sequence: TGTGCCAGCAGCTTTACCCAGGGGGCATATCAGCCCCAGCATTTT.

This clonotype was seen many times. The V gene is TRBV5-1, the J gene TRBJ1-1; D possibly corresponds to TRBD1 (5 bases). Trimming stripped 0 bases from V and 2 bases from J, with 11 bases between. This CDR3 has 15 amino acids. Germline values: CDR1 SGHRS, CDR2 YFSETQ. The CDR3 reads CASSLEGWGNTEAFF. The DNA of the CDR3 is TGCGCCAGCAGCTTGGAGGGGTGGGGAAACACTGAAGCTTTCTTT.

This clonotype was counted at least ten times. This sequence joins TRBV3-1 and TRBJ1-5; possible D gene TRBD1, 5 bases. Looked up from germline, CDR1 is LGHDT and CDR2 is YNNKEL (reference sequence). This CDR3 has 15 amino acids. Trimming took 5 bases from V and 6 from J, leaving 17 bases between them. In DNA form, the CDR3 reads TGTGCCAGCAGCGACGGGACGGGGGGTATTCAGCCCCAGCATTTT. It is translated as CASSDGTGGIQPQHF.

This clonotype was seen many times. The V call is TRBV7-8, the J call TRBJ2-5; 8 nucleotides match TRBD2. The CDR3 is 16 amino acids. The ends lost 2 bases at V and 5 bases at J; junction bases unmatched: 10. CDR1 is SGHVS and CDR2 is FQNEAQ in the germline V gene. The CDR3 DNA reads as TGTGCCAGCAGCTTACTTGGACGGGGGGGCCGGGAGACCCAGTACTTC. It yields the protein CASSLLGRGGRETQYF.

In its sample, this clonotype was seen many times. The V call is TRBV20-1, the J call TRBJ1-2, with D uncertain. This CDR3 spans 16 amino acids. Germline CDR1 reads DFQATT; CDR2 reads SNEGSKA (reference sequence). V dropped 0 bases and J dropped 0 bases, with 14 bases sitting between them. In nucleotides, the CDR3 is TGCAGTGCTAGAGATCAGAGACGGAGTCCTAACTATGGCTACACCTTC. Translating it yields CSARDQRRSPNYGYTF.

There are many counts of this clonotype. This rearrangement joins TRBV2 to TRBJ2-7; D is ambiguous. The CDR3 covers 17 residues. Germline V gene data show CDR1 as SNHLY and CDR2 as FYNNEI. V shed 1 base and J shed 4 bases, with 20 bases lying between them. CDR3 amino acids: CASSEVRWPLRNYEQYF. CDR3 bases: TGTGCCAGCAGTGAAGTTAGGTGGCCGCTGAGGAATTACGAGCAGTACTTC.

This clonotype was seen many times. CDR3 bases: TGCGCCAGCATCCCCCAGAGGGACACCATAATCTCCTACGAGCAGTACTTC. Translation: CASIPQRDTIISYEQYF. The chain is built from TRBV5-1 and TRBJ2-7; possibly TRBD1 for D (6 bases). Germline CDR1 SGHRS, CDR2 YFSETQ. The CDR3 has 17 amino acids. Trimming shortened V by 6 bases and J by 0 bases, and 22 bases separated the two germline ends. Looking up the rest from reference TRBV5-1 and TRBJ2-7 gives the full variable domain: KAGVTQTPRYLIKTRGQQVTLSCSPISGHRSVSWYQQTPGQGLQFLFEYFSETQRNKGNFPGRFSGRQFSNSRSEMNVSTLELGDSALYLCASIPQRDTIISYEQYFGPGTRLTVT.

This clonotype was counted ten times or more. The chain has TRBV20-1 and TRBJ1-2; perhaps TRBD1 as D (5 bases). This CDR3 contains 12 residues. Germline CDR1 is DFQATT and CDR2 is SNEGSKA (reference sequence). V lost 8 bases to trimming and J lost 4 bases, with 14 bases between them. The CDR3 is CSSLAGTYGYTF. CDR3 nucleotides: TGCAGTTCCCTCGCGGGGACCTATGGCTACACCTTC.